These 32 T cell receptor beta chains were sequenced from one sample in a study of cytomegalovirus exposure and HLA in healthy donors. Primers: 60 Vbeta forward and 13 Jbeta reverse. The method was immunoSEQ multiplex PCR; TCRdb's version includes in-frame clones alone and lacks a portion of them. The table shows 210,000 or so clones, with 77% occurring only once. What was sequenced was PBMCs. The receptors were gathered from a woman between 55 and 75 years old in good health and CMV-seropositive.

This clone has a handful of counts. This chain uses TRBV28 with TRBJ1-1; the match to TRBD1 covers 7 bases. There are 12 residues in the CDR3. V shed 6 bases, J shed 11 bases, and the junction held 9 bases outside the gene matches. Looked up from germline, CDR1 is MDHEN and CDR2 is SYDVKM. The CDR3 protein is CASSQKDRLAFF. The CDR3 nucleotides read TGTGCCAGCAGCCAAAAGGACAGGCTTGCTTTCTTT. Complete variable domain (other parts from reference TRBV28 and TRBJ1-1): DVKVTQSSRYLVKRTGEKVFLECVQDMDHENMFWYRQDPGLGLRLIYFSYDVKMKEKGDIPEGYSVSREKKERFSLILESASTNQTSMYLCASSQKDRLAFFGQGTRLTVV.

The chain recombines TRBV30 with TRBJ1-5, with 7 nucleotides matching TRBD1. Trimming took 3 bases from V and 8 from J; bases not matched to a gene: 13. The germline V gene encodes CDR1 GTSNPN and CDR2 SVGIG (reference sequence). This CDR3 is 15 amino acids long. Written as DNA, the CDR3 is TGTGCCTGGAGCCCAACGGGACAGATGAGTAAGCCCCAGCATTTT. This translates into CAWSPTGQMSKPQHF. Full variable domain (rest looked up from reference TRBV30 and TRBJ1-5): SQTIHQWPATLVQPVGSPLSLECTVEGTSNPNLYWYRQAAGRGLQLLFYSVGIGQISSEVPQNLSASRPQDRQFILSSKKLLLSDSGFYLCAWSPTGQMSKPQHFGDGTRLSIL.

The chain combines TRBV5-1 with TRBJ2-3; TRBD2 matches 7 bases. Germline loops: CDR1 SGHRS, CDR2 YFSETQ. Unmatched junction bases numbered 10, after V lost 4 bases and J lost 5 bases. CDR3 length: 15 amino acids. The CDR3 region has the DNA TGCGCCAGCAGCCTCGGCGCGGGGGTACTAGATACGCAGTATTTT. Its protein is CASSLGAGVLDTQYF.

The CDR3 sequence is CASSFGGQGARANYGYTF. CDR3 coding DNA: TGTGCCAGCAGTTTTGGGGGACAGGGGGCCCGAGCTAACTATGGCTACACCTTC. This chain links TRBV27 with TRBJ1-2, with 12 bases fitting TRBD1. The germline V gene encodes CDR1 MNHEY and CDR2 SMNVEV (reference sequence). Trimming cost V 3 bases and J 0 bases; bases outside gene matches: 8. This CDR3 has 18 amino acids.

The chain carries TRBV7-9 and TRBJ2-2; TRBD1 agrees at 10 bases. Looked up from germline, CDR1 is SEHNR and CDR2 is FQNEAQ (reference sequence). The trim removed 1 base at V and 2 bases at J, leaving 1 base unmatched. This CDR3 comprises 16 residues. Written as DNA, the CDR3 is TGTGCCAGCAGCTTAGGGACAGGGGGTAACACCGGGGAGCTGTTTTTT. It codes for CASSLGTGGNTGELFF.

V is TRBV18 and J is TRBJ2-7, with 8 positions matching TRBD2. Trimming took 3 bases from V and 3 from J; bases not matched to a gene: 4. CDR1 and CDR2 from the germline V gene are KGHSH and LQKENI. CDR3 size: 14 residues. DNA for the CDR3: TGTGCCAGCTCACCCGGACTAGCCCTCTACGAGCAGTACTTC. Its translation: CASSPGLALYEQYF.

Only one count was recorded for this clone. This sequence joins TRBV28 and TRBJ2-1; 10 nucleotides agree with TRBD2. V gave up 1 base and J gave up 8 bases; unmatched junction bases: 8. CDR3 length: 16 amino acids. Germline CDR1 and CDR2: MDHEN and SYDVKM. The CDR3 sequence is CASSLYASGGGDEQFF. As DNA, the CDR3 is TGTGCCAGCAGTTTATATGCTAGCGGGGGTGGAGATGAGCAGTTCTTC.

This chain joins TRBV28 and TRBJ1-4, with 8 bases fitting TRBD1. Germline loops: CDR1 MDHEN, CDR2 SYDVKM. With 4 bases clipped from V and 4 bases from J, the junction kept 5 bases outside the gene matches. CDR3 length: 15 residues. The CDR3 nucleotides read TGTGCCAGCAGTTCAGGGGGCCGCGATAATGAAAAACTGTTTTTT. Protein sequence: CASSSGGRDNEKLFF.

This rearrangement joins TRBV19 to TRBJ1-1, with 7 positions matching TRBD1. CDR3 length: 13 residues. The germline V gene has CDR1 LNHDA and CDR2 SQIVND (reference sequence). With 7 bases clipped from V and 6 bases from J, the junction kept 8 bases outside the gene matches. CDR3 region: CASTLGTASEAFF. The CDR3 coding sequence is TGTGCCAGTACCCTCGGGACAGCCTCTGAAGCTTTCTTT.

This chain's CDR3 is CASRPDRGISEAFF. Here the CDR3 DNA reads TGTGCCAGCAGACCAGACAGGGGAATTTCTGAAGCTTTCTTT. The chain has TRBV6-5 and TRBJ1-1; TRBD1 aligns across 8 bases. Looked up from germline, CDR1 is MNHEY and CDR2 is SVGAGI. This CDR3 comprises 14 residues. V was pared by 6 bases and J by 6 bases, with 9 bases of the junction left unmatched.

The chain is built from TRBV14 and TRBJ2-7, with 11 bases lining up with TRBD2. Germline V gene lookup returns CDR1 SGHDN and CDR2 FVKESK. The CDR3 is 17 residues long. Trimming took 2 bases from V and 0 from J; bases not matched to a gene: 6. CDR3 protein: CASSQPVTSGVSYEQYF. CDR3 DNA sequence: TGTGCCAGCAGCCAACCCGTGACTAGCGGGGTCTCCTACGAGCAGTACTTC.

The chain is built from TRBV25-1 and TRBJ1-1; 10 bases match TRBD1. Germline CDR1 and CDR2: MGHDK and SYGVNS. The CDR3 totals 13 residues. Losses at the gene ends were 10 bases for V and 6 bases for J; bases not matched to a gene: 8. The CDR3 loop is CATRQGAGAEAFF. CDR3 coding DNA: TGTGCCACCAGACAGGGGGCGGGTGCTGAAGCTTTCTTT. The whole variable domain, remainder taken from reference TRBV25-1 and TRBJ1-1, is EADIYQTPRYLVIGTGKKITLECSQTMGHDKMYWYQQDPGMELHLIHYSYGVNSTEKGDLSSESTVSRIRTEHFPLTLESARPSHTSQYLCATRQGAGAEAFFGQGTRLTVV.

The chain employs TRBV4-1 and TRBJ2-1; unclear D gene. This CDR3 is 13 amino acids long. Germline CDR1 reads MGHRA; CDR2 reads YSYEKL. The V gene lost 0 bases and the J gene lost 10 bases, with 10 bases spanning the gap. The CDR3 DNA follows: TGCGCCAGCAGCCAAGACATCACGCGGGAGCAGTTCTTC. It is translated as CASSQDITREQFF.

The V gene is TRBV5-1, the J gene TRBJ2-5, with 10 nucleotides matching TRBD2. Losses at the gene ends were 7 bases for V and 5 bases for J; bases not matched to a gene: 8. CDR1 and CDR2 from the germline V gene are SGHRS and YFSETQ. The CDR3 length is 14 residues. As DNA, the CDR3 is TGCGCCAGCTCTCTAGCGGGAGTGGTCGAGACCCAGTACTTC. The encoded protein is CASSLAGVVETQYF.

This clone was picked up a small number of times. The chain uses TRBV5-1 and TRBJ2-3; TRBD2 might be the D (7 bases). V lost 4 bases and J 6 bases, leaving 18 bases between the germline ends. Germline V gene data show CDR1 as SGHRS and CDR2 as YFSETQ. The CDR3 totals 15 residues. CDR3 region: CASSLIGGGADTQYF. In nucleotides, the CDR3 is TGCGCCAGCAGCCTCATCGGTGGGGGGGCGGATACGCAGTATTTT. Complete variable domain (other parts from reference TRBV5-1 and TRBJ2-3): KAGVTQTPRYLIKTRGQQVTLSCSPISGHRSVSWYQQTPGQGLQFLFEYFSETQRNKGNFPGRFSGRQFSNSRSEMNVSTLELGDSALYLCASSLIGGGADTQYFGPGTRLTVL.

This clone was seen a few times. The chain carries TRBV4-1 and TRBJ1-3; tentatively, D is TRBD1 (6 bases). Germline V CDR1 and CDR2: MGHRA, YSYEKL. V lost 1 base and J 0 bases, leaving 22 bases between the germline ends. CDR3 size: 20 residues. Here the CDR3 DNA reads TGCGCCAGCAGCCAAGTAGGTCTCAGCGGGGGGGCCCACTCTGGAAACACCATATATTTT. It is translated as CASSQVGLSGGAHSGNTIYF.

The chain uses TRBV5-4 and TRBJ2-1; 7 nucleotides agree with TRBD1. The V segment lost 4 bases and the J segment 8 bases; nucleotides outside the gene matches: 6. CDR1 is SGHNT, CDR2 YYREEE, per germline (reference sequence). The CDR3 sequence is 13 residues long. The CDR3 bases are TGTGCCAGCAGCCCCAGGGGGTCGGATGAGCAGTTCTTC. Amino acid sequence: CASSPRGSDEQFF. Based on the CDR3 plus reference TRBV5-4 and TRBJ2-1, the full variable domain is ETGVTQSPTHLIKTRGQQVTLRCSSQSGHNTVSWYQQALGQGPQFIFQYYREEENGRGNFPPRFSGLQFPNYSSELNVNALELDDSALYLCASSPRGSDEQFFGPGTRLTVL.

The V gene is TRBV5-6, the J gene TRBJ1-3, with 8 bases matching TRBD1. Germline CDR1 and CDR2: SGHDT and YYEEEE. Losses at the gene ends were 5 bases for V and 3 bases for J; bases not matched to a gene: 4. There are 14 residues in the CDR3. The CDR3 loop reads CASRRQGNGNTIYF. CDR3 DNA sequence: TGTGCCAGCAGGCGACAGGGGAATGGAAACACCATATATTTT. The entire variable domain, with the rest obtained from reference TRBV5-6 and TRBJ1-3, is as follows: DAGVTQSPTHLIKTRGQQVTLRCSPKSGHDTVSWYQQALGQGPQFIFQYYEEEERQRGNFPDRFSGHQFPNYSSELNVNALLLGDSALYLCASRRQGNGNTIYFGEGSWLTVV.

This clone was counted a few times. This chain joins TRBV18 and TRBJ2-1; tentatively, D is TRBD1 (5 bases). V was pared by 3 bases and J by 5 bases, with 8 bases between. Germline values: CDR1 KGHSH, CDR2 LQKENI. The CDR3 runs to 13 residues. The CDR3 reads CASSPTEDNEQFF. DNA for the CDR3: TGTGCCAGCTCACCGACAGAGGACAATGAGCAGTTCTTC. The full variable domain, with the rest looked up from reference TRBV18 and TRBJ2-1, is NAGVMQNPRHLVRRRGQEARLRCSPMKGHSHVYWYRQLPEEGLKFMVYLQKENIIDESGMPKERFSAEFPKEGPSILRIQQVVRGDSAAYFCASSPTEDNEQFFGPGTRLTVL.

In DNA, the CDR3 is TGTGCCATCAGCTCCGGGACTAGCGGGTTCGATGAGCAGTTCTTC. It is translated as CAISSGTSGFDEQFF. The chain is built from TRBV10-3 and TRBJ2-1; TRBD2 matches at 12 bases. CDR3 length equals 15 residues. CDR1 ENHRY and CDR2 SYGVKD come from the germline V gene. The trim removed 6 bases at V and 8 bases at J, leaving 8 bases unmatched.

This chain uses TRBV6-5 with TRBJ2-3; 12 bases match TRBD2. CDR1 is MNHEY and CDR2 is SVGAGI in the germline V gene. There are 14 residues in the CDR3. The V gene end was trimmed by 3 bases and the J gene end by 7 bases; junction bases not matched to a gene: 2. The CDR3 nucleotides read TGTGCCAGCAGTTATACTAGCGGGGGGAATACGCAGTATTTT. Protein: CASSYTSGGNTQYF.

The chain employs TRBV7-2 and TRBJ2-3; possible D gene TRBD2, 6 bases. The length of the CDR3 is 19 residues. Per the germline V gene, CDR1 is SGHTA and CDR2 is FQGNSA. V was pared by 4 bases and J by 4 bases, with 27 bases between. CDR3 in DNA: TGTGCCAGCAGCTCAGGGCCCATTCTAGCGCCCGGGTGGCCAGATACGCAGTATTTT. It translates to CASSSGPILAPGWPDTQYF.

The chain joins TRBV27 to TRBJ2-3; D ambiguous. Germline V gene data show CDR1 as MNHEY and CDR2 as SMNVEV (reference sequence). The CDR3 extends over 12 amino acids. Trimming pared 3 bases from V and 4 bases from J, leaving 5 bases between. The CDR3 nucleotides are TGTGCCAGCAGTTTTTCCTCAGATACGCAGTATTTT. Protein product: CASSFSSDTQYF.

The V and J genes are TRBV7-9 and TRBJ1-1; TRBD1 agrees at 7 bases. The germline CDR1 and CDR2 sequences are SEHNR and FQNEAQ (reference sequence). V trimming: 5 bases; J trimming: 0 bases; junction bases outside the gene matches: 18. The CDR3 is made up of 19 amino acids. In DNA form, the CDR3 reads TGTGCCAGCAGCCCCACCCGCGGAAGGACAGGTCAGATGAACACTGAAGCTTTCTTT. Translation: CASSPTRGRTGQMNTEAFF.

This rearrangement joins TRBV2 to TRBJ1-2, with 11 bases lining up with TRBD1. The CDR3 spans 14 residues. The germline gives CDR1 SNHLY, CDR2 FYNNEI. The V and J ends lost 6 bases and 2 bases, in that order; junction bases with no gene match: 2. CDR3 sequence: CASSGQGANYGYTF. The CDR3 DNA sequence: TGTGCCAGCAGCGGACAGGGGGCCAACTATGGCTACACCTTC.

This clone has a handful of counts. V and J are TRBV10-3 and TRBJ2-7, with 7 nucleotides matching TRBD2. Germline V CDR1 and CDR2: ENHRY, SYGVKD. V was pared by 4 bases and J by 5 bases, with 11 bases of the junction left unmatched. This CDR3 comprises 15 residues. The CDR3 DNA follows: TGTGCCATCAGTGGTATGGGGAGGGGTGAGAACGAGCAGTACTTC. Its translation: CAISGMGRGENEQYF.

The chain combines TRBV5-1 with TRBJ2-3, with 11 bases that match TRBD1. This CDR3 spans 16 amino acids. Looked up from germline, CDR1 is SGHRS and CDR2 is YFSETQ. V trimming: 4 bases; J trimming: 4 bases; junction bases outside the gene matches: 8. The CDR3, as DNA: TGCGCCAGCAGCAGAGGGGACAGGGGGGTGCCAGATACGCAGTATTTT. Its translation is CASSRGDRGVPDTQYF.

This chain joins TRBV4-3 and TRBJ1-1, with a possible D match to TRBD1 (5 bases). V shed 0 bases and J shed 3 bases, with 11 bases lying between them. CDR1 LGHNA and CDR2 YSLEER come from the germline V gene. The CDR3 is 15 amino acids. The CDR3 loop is CASSQEGQGYTEAFF. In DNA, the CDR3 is TGCGCCAGCAGCCAAGAAGGGCAGGGATACACTGAAGCTTTCTTT.

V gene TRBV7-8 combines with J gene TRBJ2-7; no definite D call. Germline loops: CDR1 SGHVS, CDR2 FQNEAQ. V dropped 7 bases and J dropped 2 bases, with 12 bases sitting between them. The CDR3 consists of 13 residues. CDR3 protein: CASNQEQAYEQYF. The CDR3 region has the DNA TGTGCCAGCAACCAAGAGCAGGCCTACGAGCAGTACTTC.

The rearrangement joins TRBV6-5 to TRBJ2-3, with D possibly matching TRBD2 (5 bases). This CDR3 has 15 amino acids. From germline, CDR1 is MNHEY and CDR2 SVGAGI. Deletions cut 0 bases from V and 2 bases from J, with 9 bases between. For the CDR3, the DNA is TGTGCCAGCAGTTACTCCCCGGGAAACACAGATACGCAGTATTTT. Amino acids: CASSYSPGNTDTQYF.

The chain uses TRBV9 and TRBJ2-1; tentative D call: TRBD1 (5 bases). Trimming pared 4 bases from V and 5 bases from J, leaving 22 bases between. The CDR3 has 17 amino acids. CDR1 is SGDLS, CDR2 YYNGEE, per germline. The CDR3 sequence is CASSPRSVPGYDNEQFF. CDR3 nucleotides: TGTGCCAGCAGCCCCCGATCGGTGCCAGGGTATGACAATGAGCAGTTCTTC.

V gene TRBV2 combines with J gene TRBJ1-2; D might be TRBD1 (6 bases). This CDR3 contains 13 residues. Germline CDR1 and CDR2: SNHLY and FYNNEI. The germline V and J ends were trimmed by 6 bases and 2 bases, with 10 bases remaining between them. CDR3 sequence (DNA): TGTGCCAGCAGCTGGACAGAGAACTATGGCTACACCTTC. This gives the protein CASSWTENYGYTF.